This T cell receptor beta chain was documented in a study of graft-versus-host responses after intestinal transplantation. Graft tissue was processed to release intraepithelial and lamina propria lymphocytes. CDR3 length: 16 amino acids. With 3 bases clipped from V and 10 bases from J, the junction kept 18 bases outside the gene matches. CDR1 is SQVTM and CDR2 is ANQGSEA in the germline V gene. Profiled with immunoSEQ multiplex PCR; TCRdb holds only in-frame clones, not every one. The data show about 20,000 clones, 65% to 85% seen once. The chain joins TRBV29-1 to TRBJ2-1; 7 bases match TRBD2. The sequence derives from a human patient who received an intestinal transplant, so some T cells may come from the graft donor. The specimen was ileum tissue, collected less than 21 days after intestinal transplant. This CDR3 reads CSVEGYRGDQSGEQFF. The CDR3 DNA reads as TGCAGCGTTGAGGGGTATCGGGGGGACCAGTCGGGGGAGCAGTTCTTC.